This TCR beta chain was identified in a study of neoadjuvant anti-PD-1 for oral cavity cancer. V gave up 3 bases and J gave up 1 base, with 9 bases separating them. The CDR3 consists of 13 residues. Germline V gene data show CDR1 as GTSNPN and CDR2 as SVGIG (reference sequence). The assay was immunoSEQ multiplex PCR, and TCRdb's table has in-frame clones only and misses some. The data show some 61,000 clones, with approximately 81% seen just once and less than 4% held by the top ten. Time point denoted: after neoadjuvant nivolumab, at surgical resection. Analysis of PBMCs was direct, with no culture step.

This TCR was sampled from a person between 40 and 79 years old with oral cavity squamous cell carcinoma. Here the sequenced sample was PBMCs, taken after nivolumab (anti-PD-1) treatment. The rearrangement links TRBV30 to TRBJ1-1; D is ambiguous. In DNA, the CDR3 is TGTGCCTGGAGCTTAGGTGGGAACACTGAAGCTTTCTTT. This translates into CAWSLGGNTEAFF.